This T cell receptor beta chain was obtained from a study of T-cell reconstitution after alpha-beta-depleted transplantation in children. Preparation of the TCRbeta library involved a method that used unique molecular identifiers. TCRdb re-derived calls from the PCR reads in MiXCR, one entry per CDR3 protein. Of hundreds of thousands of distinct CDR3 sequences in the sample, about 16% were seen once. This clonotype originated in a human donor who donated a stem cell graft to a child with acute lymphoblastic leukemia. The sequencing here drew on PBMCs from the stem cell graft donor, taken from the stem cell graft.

The CDR3: CASSYGLAGNLNEQFF. As DNA, the CDR3 is TGTGCCAGCAGTTACGGACTAGCGGGAAATCTCAATGAGCAGTTCTTC. The V gene is TRBV6-5, the J gene TRBJ2-1; 12 nucleotides agree with TRBD2. The V gene end was trimmed by 2 bases and the J gene end by 6 bases; junction bases not matched to a gene: 5. The CDR3 has 16 residues. Germline CDR1 is MNHEY and CDR2 is SVGAGI.